This TCR beta chain was found in a study of shared clonotypes between healthy human individuals. Each cell subset's genomic DNA was divided evenly among several immunoSEQ plates. Produced via immunoSEQ multiplex PCR; TCRdb's table is partial and in-frame only. The sample shows hundreds of thousands of clones, 95% to 96% of them seen only once. CDR3 length equals 18 residues. Germline loops: CDR1 PRHDT, CDR2 FYEKMQ (reference sequence). The V and J ends lost 0 bases and 0 bases respectively, with 15 bases between them. Terminally differentiated effector memory CD45RA+ cells were left out of the naive CD8 fraction, which was CD45RO-negative and positively selected for CCR7. Recent acute infections and vaccinations were absent in the healthy HIV-negative adult donors.

The receptor's source is a woman under 40 in good health. Material for sequencing was naive CD8+ T cells sorted from blood. This chain links TRBV13 with TRBJ1-3; no clear D. CDR3 residues: CASSLGGLFIDSGNTIYF. The CDR3 nucleotides read TGTGCCAGCAGCTTAGGGGGCCTTTTTATAGACTCTGGAAACACCATATATTTT. Looking up the rest from reference TRBV13 and TRBJ1-3 gives the full variable domain: AAGVIQSPRHLIKEKRETATLKCYPIPRHDTVYWYQQGPGQDPQFLISFYEKMQSDKGSIPDRFSAQQFSDYHSELNMSSLELGDSALYFCASSLGGLFIDSGNTIYFGEGSWLTVV.